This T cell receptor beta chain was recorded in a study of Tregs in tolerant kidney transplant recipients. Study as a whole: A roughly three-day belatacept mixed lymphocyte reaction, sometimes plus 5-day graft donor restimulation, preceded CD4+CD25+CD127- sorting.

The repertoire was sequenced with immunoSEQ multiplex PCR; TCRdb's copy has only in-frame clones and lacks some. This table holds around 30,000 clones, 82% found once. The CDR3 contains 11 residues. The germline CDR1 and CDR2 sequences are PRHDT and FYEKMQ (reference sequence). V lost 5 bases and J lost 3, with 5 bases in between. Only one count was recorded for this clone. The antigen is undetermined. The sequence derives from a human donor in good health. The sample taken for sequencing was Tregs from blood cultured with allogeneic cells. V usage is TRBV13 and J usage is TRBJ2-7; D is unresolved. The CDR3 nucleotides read TGTGCCAGCAGCGTAAACTACGAGCAGTACTTC. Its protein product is CASSVNYEQYF.